This T cell receptor beta chain was documented in a study of T cells in Graves' hyperthyroidism and ophthalmopathy. RNA transcripts yielded amplified TCR beta CDR3 regions. The HTBI primer set served for first-round RT-PCR of the TCR CDR3. MiXCR, run by TCRdb on the multiplex PCR reads, gives a single entry per CDR3 protein. The sample holds 130,000 to 150,000 distinct CDR3 sequences; approximately 24% are singletons and the top ten take over 60%. Germline V CDR1 and CDR2: LGHNT, FRNRAP. With 2 bases clipped from V and 5 bases from J, the junction kept 6 bases outside the gene matches. The CDR3 is made up of 15 amino acids. Study results and limitations: Most expanded thyroid clonotypes above 0.001 also appeared in blood.

Patients aged 18 to 65 had newly diagnosed hyperthyroidism that had lasted under 2 months. This clonotype was counted between two and nine times. As yet, its antigen is unknown. This receptor was obtained from a woman aged 45-59 years with Graves' hyperthyroidism that later progressed to Graves' ophthalmopathy. The specimen was blood. The V and J genes are TRBV12-5 and TRBJ1-2; TRBD1 matches at 9 bases. CDR3 amino acids: CASGLTGQGIYGYTF. The CDR3 nucleotides are TGTGCTAGTGGTTTGACCGGACAGGGGATTTATGGCTACACCTTC.